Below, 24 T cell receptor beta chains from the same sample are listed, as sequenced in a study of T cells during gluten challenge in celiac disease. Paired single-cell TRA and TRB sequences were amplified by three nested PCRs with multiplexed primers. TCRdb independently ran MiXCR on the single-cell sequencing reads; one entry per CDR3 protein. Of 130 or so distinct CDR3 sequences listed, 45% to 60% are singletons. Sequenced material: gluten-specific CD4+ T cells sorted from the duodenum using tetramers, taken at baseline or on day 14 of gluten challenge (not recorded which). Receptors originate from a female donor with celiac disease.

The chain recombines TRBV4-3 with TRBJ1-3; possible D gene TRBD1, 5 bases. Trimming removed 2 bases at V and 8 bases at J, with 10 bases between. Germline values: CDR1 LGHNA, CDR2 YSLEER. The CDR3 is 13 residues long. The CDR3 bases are TGCGCCAGCAGCCAACGCAGGGAAGACACCATATATTTT. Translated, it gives CASSQRREDTIYF.

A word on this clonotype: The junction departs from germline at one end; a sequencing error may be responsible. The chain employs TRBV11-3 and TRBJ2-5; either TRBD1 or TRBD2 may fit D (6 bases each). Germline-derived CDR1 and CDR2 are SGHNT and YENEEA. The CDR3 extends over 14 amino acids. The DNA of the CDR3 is TGTGTCAGCAGCCCCCAAGGGGGGTCAGAGACCCAGTACTTC. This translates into CVSSPQGGSETQYF.

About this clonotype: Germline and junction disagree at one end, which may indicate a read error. The CDR3 bases are TGTGCCAACAGCCTACGGCACACAGATACGCAGTATTTT. Its translation is CANSLRHTDTQYF. The chain recombines TRBV7-2 with TRBJ2-3, with D hard to call. Germline V gene lookup returns CDR1 SGHTA and CDR2 FQGNSA. The CDR3 is 13 amino acids.

The CDR3, as DNA: TGTGCCAGCAGCCAAGATGGTCCAGTTACCTCTGGAAACACCATATATTTT. Amino acids: CASSQDGPVTSGNTIYF. This chain uses TRBV4-2 with TRBJ1-3; D gene uncertain. This CDR3 contains 17 residues. V gave up 0 bases and J gave up 0 bases, with 12 bases separating them. CDR1 is LGHNA and CDR2 is YNFKEQ in the germline V gene.

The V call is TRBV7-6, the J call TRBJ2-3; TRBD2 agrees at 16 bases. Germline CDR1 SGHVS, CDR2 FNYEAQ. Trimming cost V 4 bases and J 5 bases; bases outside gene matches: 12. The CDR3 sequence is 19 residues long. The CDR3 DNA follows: TGTGCCAGCAGCTCCGTCCCGGGACTAGCGGGAGGGATCTTAGATACGCAGTATTTT. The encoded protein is CASSSVPGLAGGILDTQYF.

DNA for the CDR3: TGCAGTGCTAGAGTCAGCATGCTGAGTGGCTACACCTTC. Translating gives CSARVSMLSGYTF. This chain joins TRBV20-1 and TRBJ1-2; no reliable D call. This CDR3 is 13 amino acids long. Trimming shortened V by 1 base and J by 7 bases, and 13 bases separated the two germline ends. Germline lookup yields CDR1 DFQATT and CDR2 SNEGSKA (reference sequence).

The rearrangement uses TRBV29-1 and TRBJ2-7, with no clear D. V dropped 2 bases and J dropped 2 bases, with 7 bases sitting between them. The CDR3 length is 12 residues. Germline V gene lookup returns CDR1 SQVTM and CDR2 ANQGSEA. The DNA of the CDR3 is TGCAGCGTTGAAATGGTACCCTACGAGCAGTACTTC. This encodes CSVEMVPYEQYF.

The CDR3 region has the DNA TGTGCCAGCAGCTTAGCGGCAGCGGGGGGGACAGATACGCAGTATTTT. Amino acids: CASSLAAAGGTDTQYF. V is TRBV7-6 and J is TRBJ2-3; 10 bases are shared with TRBD2. Germline V CDR1 and CDR2: SGHVS, FNYEAQ. The ends lost 0 bases at V and 3 bases at J; junction bases unmatched: 3. CDR3 size: 16 residues.

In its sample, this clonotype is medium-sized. CDR3 bases: TGCAGTGCAGAACGGACATACGCAGGGGGTGAGCAGTTCTTC. Protein product: CSAERTYAGGEQFF. V usage is TRBV20-1 and J usage is TRBJ2-1; 7 bases are shared with TRBD1. The trim removed 6 bases at V and 9 bases at J, leaving 14 bases unmatched. Germline V gene lookup returns CDR1 DFQATT and CDR2 SNEGSKA (reference sequence). CDR3 size: 14 residues.

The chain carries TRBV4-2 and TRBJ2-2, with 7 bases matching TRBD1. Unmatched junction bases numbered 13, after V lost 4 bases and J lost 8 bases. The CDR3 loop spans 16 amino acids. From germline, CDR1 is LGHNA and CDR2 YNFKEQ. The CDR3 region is CASSLTPHQGEGELFF. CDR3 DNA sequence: TGTGCCAGCAGCCTAACACCCCACCAGGGGGAAGGGGAGCTGTTTTTT.

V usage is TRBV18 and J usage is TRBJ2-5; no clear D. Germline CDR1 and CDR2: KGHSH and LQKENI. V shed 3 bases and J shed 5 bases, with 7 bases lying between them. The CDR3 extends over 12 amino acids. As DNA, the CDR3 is TGTGCCAGCTCACCCGAGGAGGAGACCCAGTACTTC. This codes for CASSPEEETQYF.

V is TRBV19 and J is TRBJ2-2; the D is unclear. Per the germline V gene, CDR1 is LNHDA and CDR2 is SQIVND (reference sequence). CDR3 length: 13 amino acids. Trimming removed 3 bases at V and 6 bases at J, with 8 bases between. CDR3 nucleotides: TGTGCCAGTAGTATTTATCAGGCCGGGGAGCTGTTTTTT. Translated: CASSIYQAGELFF.

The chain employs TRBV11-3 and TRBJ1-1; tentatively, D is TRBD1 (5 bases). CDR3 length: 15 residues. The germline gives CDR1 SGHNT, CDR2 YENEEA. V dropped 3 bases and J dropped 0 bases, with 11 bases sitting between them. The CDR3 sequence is CASSFLGAMNTEAFF. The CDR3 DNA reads TGTGCCAGCAGCTTCCTCGGGGCGATGAACACTGAAGCTTTCTTT.

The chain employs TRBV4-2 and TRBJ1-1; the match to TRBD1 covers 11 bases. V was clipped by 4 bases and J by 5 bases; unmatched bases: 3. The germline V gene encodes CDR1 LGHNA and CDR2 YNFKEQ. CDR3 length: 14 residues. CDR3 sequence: CASSRGQGATEAFF. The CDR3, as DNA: TGTGCCAGCAGCCGAGGACAGGGGGCAACTGAAGCTTTCTTT.

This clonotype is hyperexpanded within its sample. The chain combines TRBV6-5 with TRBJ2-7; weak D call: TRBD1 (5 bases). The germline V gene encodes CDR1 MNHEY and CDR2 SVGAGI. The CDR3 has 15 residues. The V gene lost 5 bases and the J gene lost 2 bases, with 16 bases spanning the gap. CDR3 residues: CASSPDMQTAYEQYF. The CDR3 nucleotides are TGTGCCAGCAGTCCCGACATGCAGACAGCCTACGAGCAGTACTTC.

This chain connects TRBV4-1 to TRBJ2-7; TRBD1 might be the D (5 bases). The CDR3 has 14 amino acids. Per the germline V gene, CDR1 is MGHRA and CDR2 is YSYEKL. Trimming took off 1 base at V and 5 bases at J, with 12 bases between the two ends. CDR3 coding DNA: TGCGCCAGCAGCCAAGGGCAGGGTGGCGACGAGCAGTACTTC. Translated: CASSQGQGGDEQYF.

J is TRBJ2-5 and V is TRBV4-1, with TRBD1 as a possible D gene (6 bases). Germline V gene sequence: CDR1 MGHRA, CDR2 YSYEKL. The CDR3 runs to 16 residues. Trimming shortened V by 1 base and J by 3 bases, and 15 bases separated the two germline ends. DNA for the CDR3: TGCGCCAGCAGCCAAGGAACCTGGGGGCGTGAAGAGACCCAGTACTTC. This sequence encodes CASSQGTWGREETQYF.

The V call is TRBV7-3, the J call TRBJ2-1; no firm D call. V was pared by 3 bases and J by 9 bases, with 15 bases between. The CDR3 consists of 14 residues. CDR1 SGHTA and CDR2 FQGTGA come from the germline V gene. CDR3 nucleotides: TGTGCCAGCAGCTTCTCGCCCTGGGTTCCTGAGCAGTTCTTC. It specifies CASSFSPWVPEQFF. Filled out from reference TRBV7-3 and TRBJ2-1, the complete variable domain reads GAGVSQTPSNKVTEKGKYVELRCDPISGHTALYWYRQSLGQGPEFLIYFQGTGAADDSGLPNDRFFAVRPEGSVSTLKIQRTERGDSAVYLCASSFSPWVPEQFFGPGTRLTVL.

The CDR3 nucleotides are TGTGCCAGCAGCTTAGATCCCCCACCGGATGGGGCTTACGAGCAGTACTTC. This codes for CASSLDPPPDGAYEQYF. The chain combines TRBV7-2 with TRBJ2-7, with D perhaps TRBD1 (5 bases). The ends were cut back, 1 base at V and 4 bases at J, with 20 bases in the middle. Looked up from germline, CDR1 is SGHTA and CDR2 is FQGNSA. The CDR3 sequence is 17 residues long.

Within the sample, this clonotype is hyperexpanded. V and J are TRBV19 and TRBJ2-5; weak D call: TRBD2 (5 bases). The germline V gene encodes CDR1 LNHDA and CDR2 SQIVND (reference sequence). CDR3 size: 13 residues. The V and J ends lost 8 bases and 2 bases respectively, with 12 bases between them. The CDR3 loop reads CASSIRGQETQYF. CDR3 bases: TGTGCCAGTTCCATTCGGGGACAAGAGACCCAGTACTTC.

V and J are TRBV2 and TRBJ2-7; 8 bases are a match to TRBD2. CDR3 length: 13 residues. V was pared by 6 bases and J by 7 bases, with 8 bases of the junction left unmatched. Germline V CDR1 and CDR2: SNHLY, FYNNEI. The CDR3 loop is CASSYILAGEQYF. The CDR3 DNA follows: TGTGCCAGCAGCTACATCTTAGCGGGGGAGCAGTACTTC.

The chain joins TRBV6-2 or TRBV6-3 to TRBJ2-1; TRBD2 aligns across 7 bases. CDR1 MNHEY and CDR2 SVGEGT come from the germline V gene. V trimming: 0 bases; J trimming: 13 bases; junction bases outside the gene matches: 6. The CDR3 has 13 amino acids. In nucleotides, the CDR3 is TGTGCCAGCAGTTACTCCCATGAGGGACTACAGTTCTTC. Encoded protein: CASSYSHEGLQFF.

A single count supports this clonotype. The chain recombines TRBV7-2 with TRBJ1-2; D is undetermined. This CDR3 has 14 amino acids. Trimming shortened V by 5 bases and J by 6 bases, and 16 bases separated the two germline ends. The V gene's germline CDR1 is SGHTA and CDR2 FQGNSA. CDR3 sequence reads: CASSPHMIRDGYTF. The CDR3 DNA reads TGTGCCAGCAGCCCCCACATGATAAGGGATGGCTACACCTTC.

The CDR3 sequence is CAWSRTGWDTGELFF. CDR3 sequence (DNA): TGTGCCTGGAGTAGGACGGGATGGGACACCGGGGAGCTGTTTTTT. The genes are TRBV30 and TRBJ2-2; the D gene is possibly TRBD2 (5 bases). The germline V gene has CDR1 GTSNPN and CDR2 SVGIG (reference sequence). V shed 2 bases and J shed 3 bases, with 13 bases lying between them. This CDR3 comprises 15 residues.